The source of this TCR beta chain is a study of T cell changes during pregnancy in multiple sclerosis. J was trimmed by 1 base and V by 7 bases; bases with no gene match: 8. The CDR3 length is 15 residues. CDR1 is MNHNY and CDR2 is SVGAGI in the germline V gene (reference sequence). The data were produced by immunoSEQ multiplex PCR, yet TCRdb's version contains in-frame clones alone and is incomplete. Among about 36,000 clones listed, around 90% were seen once. The gene calls are TRBV6-6 and TRBJ2-7, with 9 bases that match TRBD1. The origin of this receptor is a female donor in good health, enrolled as a control in a pregnancy study. The starting material was CD4+ T cells from peripheral blood mononuclear cells, obtained after pregnancy. CDR3 amino acids: CASNRPGQGSYEQYF. In nucleotides, the CDR3 is TGTGCCAGCAATCGACCGGGACAGGGATCCTACGAGCAGTACTTC.